This T cell receptor beta chain was recorded in a study of blood T cells in healthy people across ages. Study details: About one barcoded beta molecule per two T cells was the capture yield of template switching.

This CDR3 is 13 amino acids long. Trimming left V 1 base short and J 0 bases short, with 4 bases between. The germline gives CDR1 DFQATT, CDR2 SNEGSKA (reference sequence). This clonotype was counted only a few times. Its antigen is currently unknown. The authors ran a second PCR of about 7 to 11 cycles using a sample-barcoded 5' primer and a J-beta primer mix. One entry per CDR3 protein, called by TCRdb with MiXCR from the 5' RACE reads. Seen here are hundreds of thousands of distinct CDR3 sequences, around 50% observed once, and the top ten hold roughly 14%. Study results and limitations: It was the long-lived donors that had more naive CD4+ cells and higher diversity than aged donors. Possibly, changes in expanded clonotypes were confounded because donor CMV status was unknown.

This TCR was sampled from a woman aged 80 or over in good health. Sequencing input: blood. The chain has TRBV20-1 and TRBJ1-5; no firm D call. The CDR3 sequence is CSARGYSNQPQHF. DNA for the CDR3: TGCAGTGCTAGAGGTTATAGCAATCAGCCCCAGCATTTT.